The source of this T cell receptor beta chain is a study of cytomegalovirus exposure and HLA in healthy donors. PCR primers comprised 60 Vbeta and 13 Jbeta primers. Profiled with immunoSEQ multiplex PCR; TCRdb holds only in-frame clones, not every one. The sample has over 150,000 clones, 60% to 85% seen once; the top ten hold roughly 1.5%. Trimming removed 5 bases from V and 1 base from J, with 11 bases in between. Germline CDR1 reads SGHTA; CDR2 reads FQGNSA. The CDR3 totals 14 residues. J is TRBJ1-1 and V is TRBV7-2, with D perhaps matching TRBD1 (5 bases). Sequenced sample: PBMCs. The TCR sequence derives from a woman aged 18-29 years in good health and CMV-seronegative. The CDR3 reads CASSADISNTEAFF. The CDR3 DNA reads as TGTGCCAGCAGCGCGGACATCTCGAACACTGAAGCTTTCTTT.